This paragraph covers one T cell receptor (beta chain) sequence. Its specificity is unknown. This sample was taken from a study of CD8 T cells in ankylosing spondylitis. Study-level results: Clones tied to disease were said to be significantly enriched in matched ankylosing spondylitis synovial fluid. Some motif variants had been reported before (in reactive arthritis synovial fluid and blood).

TCRdb itself ran the 5' RACE reads through MiXCR, one entry per CDR3 protein. The sample consists of approximately 110,000 distinct CDR3 sequences, nearly 25% of them appearing once. J gave up 3 bases and V 0 bases, and 3 bases lay outside the gene matches. Germline lookup yields CDR1 LGHNA and CDR2 YNFKEQ. The CDR3 loop spans 16 amino acids. This TCR was sampled from a male donor with ankylosing spondylitis. This sequence joins TRBV4-2 and TRBJ2-2; 8 positions match TRBD1. Input material: synovial fluid, either unsorted or a sorted T cell fraction (not recorded which). CDR3 coding DNA: TGTGCCAGCAGCCAAGAGGACAGGGCGTACACCGGGGAGCTGTTTTTT. Translating gives CASSQEDRAYTGELFF.